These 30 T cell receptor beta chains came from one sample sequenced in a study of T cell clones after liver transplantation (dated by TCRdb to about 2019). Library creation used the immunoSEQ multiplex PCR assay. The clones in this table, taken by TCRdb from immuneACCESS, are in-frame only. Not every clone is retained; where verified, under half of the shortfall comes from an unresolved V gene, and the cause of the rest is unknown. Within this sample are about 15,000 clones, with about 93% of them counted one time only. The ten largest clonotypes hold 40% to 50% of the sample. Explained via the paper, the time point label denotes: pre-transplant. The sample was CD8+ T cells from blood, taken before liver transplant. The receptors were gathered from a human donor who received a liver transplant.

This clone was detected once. The CDR3 bases are TGTGCCAGCAGTTTTTCCGTGACTAGCCCCGAGCAGTACTTC. It codes for CASSFSVTSPEQYF. V usage is TRBV27 and J usage is TRBJ2-7, with 7 nucleotides matching TRBD2. Germline V CDR1 and CDR2: MNHEY, SMNVEV (reference sequence). The CDR3 length is 14 residues. The ends lost 3 bases at V and 6 bases at J; junction bases unmatched: 8.

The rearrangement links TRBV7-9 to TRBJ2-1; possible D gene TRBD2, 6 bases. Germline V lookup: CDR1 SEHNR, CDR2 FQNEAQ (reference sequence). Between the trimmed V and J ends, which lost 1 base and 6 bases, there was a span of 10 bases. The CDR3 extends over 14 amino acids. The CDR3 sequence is CASSLGRDVNEQFF. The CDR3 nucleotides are TGTGCCAGCAGCTTAGGGCGGGACGTCAATGAGCAGTTCTTC.

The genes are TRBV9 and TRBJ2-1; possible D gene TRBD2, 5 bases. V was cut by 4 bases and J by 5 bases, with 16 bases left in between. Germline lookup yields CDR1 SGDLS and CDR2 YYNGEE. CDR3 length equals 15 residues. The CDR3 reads CASSHTRKNDNEQFF. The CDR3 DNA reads TGTGCCAGCAGCCATACTAGGAAAAATGACAATGAGCAGTTCTTC.

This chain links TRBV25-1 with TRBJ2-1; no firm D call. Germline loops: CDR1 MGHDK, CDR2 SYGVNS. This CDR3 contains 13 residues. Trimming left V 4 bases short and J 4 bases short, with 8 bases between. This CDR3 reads CASSGTEYNEQFF. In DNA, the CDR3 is TGTGCCAGCAGTGGGACCGAGTACAATGAGCAGTTCTTC.

The CDR3 nucleotides read TGTGCCAGCAGTTTATCGCCATTTCCGGGACAGGGGTACACCGGGGAGCTGTTTTTT. Encoded protein: CASSLSPFPGQGYTGELFF. The chain uses TRBV27 and TRBJ2-2, with TRBD1 matching over 10 bases. This CDR3 region has 19 residues. CDR1 is MNHEY, CDR2 SMNVEV, per germline (reference sequence). J lost 3 bases, V lost 0 bases, and 10 bases had no gene match.

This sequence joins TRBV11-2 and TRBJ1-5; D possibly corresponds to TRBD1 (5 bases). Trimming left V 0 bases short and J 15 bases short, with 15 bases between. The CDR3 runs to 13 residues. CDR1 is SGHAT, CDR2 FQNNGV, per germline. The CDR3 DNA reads TGTGCCAGCAGCTTAGACCCTTTCGGGACGAGGCATTTT. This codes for CASSLDPFGTRHF.

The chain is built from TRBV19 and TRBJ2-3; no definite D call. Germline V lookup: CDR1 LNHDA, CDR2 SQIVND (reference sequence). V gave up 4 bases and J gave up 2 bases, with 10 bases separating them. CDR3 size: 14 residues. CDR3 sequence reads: CASSRDRTTDTQYF. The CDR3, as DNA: TGTGCCAGTAGTAGAGACCGAACCACAGATACGCAGTATTTT.

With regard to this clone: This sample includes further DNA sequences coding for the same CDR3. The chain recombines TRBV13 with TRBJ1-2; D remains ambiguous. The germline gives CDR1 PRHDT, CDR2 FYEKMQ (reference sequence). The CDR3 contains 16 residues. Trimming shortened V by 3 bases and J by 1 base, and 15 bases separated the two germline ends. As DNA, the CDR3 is TGTGCCAGCAGCTTCCGGCAACTTAATTTTAACTATGGCTACACCTTC. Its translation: CASSFRQLNFNYGYTF.

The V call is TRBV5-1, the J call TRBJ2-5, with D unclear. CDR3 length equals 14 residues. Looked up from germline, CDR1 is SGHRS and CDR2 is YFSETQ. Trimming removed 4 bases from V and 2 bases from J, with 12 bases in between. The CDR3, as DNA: TGCGCCAGCAGCGAACATGAGAGGCAAGAGACCCAGTACTTC. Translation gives CASSEHERQETQYF.

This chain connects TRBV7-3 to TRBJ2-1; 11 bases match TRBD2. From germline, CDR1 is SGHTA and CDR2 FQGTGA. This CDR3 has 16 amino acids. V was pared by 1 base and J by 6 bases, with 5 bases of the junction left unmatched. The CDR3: CASSLIPGTSGNEQFF. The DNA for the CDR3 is TGTGCCAGCAGCTTAATTCCCGGGACTAGCGGCAATGAGCAGTTCTTC.

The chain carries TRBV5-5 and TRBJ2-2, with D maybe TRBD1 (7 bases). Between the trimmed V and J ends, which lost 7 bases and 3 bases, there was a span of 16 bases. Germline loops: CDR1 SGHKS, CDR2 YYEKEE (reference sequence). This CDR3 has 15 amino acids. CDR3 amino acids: CASRLDREDTGELFF. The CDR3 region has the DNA TGTGCCAGCCGCCTCGACAGGGAGGACACCGGGGAGCTGTTTTTT.

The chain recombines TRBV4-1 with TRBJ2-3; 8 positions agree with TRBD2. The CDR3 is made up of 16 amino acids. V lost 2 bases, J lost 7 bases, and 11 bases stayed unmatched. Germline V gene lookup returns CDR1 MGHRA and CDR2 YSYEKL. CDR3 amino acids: CASSQNPGGPLNTQYF. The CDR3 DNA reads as TGCGCCAGCAGCCAAAACCCGGGAGGGCCGCTGAATACGCAGTATTTT.

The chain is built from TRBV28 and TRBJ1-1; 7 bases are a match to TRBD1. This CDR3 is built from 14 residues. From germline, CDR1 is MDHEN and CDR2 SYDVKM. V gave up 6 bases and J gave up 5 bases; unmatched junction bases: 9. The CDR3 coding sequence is TGTGCCAGCAGCAGTACTCACAGGGGTACTGAAGCTTTCTTT. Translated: CASSSTHRGTEAFF.

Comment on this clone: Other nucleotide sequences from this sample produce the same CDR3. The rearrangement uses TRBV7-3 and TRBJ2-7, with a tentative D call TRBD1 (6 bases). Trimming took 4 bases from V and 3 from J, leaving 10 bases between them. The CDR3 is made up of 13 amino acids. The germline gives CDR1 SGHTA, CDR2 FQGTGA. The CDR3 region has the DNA TGTGCCAGCAGCTGGGACATTAACTACGAGCAGTACTTC. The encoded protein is CASSWDINYEQYF.

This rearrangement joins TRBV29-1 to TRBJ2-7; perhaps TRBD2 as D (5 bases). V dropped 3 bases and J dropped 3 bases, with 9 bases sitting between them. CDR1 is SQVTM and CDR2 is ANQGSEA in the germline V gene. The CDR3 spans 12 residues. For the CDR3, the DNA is TGCAGCGTTGATGACGGGATCTACGAGCAGTACTTC. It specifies CSVDDGIYEQYF.

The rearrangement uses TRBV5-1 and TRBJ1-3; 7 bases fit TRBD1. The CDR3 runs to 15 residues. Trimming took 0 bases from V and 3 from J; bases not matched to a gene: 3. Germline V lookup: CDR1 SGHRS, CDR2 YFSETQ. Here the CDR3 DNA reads TGCGCCAGCAGCTTGGAGGGACAGTTTGGAAACACCATATATTTT. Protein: CASSLEGQFGNTIYF.

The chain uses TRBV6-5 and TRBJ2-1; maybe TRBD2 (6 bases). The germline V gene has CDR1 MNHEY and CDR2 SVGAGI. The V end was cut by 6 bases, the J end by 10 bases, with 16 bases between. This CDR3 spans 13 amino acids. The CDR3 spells CASSPSRREEQFF. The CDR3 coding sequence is TGTGCCAGCAGCCCATCCCGGCGGGAAGAGCAGTTCTTC.

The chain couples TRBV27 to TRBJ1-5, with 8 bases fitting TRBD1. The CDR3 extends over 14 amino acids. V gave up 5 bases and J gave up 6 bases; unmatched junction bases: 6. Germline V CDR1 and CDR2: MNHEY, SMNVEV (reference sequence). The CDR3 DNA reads TGTGCCAGCAGTAAAGGACAGGGCCTTCAGCCCCAGCATTTT. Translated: CASSKGQGLQPQHF.

This chain's CDR3 is CASSPGLVADTQYF. For the CDR3, the DNA is TGTGCCAGTAGTCCGGGACTGGTGGCAGATACGCAGTATTTT. This sequence joins TRBV19 and TRBJ2-3, with D perhaps TRBD2 (6 bases). V lost 5 bases, J lost 4 bases, and 13 bases lay in between. CDR1 and CDR2 from the germline V gene are LNHDA and SQIVND (reference sequence). This CDR3 is 14 amino acids long.

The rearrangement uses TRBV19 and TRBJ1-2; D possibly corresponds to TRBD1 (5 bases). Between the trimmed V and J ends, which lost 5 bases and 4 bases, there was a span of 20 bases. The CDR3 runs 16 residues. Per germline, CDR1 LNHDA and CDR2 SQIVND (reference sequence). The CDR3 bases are TGTGCCAGTAGTCCACTTATGACCCTGGGGCGCTATGGCTACACCTTC. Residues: CASSPLMTLGRYGYTF.

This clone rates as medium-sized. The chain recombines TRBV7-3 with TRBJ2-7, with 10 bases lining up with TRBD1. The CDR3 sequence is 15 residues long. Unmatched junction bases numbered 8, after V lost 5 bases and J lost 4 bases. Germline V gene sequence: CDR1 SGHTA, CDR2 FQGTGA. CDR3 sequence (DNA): TGTGCCAGCAGCCGAGGGACAGGGGAGGGGTACGAGCAGTACTTC. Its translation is CASSRGTGEGYEQYF.

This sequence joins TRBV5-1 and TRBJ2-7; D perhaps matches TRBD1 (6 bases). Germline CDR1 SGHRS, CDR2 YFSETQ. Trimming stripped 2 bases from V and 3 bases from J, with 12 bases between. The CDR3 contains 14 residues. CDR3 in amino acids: CASSFSTGLYEQYF. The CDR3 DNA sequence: TGCGCCAGCAGCTTCTCGACAGGACTCTACGAGCAGTACTTC.

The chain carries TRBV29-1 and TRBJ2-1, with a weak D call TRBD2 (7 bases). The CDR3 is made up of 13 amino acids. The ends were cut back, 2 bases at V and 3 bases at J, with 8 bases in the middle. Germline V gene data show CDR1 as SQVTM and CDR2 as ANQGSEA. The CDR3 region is CSVERGGYNEQFF. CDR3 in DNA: TGCAGCGTTGAAAGGGGGGGCTACAATGAGCAGTTCTTC.

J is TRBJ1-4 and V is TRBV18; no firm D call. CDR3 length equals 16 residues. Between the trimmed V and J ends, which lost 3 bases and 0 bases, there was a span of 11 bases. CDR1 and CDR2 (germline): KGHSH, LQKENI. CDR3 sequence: CASSPPSVATNEKLFF. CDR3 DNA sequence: TGTGCCAGCTCACCCCCTTCGGTAGCAACTAATGAAAAACTGTTTTTT.

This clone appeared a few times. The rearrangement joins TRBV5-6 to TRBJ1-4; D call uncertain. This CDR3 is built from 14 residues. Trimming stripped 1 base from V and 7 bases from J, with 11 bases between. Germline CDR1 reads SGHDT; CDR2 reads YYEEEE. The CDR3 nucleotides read TGTGCCAGCAGCTTGTGGGGAGGAAGTGAAAAACTGTTTTTT. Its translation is CASSLWGGSEKLFF.

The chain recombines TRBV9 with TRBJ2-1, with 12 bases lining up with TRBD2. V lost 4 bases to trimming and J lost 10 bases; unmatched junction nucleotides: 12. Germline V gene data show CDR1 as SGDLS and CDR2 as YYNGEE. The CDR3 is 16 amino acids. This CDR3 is CASSPEASGRAWEQFF. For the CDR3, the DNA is TGTGCCAGCAGCCCGGAGGCTAGCGGGAGGGCCTGGGAGCAGTTCTTC. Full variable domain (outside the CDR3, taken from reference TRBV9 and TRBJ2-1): DSGVTQTPKHLITATGQRVTLRCSPRSGDLSVYWYQQSLDQGLQFLIQYYNGEERAKGNILERFSAQQFPDLHSELNLSSLELGDSALYFCASSPEASGRAWEQFFGPGTRLTVL.

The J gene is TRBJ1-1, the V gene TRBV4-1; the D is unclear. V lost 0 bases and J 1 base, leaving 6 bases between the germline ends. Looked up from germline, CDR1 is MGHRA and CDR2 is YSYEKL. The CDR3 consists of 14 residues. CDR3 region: CASSQEEGNTEAFF. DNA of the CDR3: TGCGCCAGCAGCCAAGAAGAGGGGAACACTGAAGCTTTCTTT.

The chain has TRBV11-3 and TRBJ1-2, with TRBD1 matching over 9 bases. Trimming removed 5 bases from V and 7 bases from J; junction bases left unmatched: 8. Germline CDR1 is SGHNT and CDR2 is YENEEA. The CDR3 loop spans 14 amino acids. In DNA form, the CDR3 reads TGTGCCAGCAGCCCCGGGACAGGGTCTCTTGGCTACACCTTC. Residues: CASSPGTGSLGYTF.

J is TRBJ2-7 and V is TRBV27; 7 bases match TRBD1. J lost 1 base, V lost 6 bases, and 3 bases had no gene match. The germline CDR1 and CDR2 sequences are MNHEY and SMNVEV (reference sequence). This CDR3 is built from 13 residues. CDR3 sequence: CASSTGQSYEQYF. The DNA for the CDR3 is TGTGCCAGCAGCACGGGACAGTCCTACGAGCAGTACTTC.

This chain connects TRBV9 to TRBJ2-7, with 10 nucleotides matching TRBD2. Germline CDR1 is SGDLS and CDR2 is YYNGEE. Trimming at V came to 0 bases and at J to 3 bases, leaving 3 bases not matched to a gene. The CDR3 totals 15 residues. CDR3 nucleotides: TGTGCCAGCAGCGTAGAGGGGACTAGCGACTACGAGCAGTACTTC. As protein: CASSVEGTSDYEQYF.